A single sample gave rise to the 27 T cell receptor beta chains below, sequenced in a study of PD-1 blockade in classical Hodgkin lymphoma. Time point: newly diagnosed, previously untreated cHL patient sample. Researchers pulled CD8+ T cells out of thawed PBMCs using magnetic negative selection. Assay: immunoSEQ multiplex PCR; the TCRdb copy retains only in-frame clones and omits some. The sample records 23,000 or so clones, roughly 89% being singletons. Sequenced: CD8+ T cells from blood. The receptors come from a human donor with classical Hodgkin lymphoma.

This clone has a handful of counts. The rearrangement links TRBV7-8 to TRBJ2-3, with D perhaps matching TRBD2 (7 bases). Germline assignment: CDR1 SGHVS and CDR2 FQNEAQ. V lost 4 bases to trimming and J lost 0 bases, with 20 bases between them. This CDR3 comprises 18 residues. CDR3 region: CASSSPGGGLTSTDTQYF. The CDR3 DNA sequence: TGTGCCAGCAGCTCCCCTGGGGGGGGCTTGACTAGCACAGATACGCAGTATTTT.

CDR3 amino acids: CASSLATGAHGELFF. The CDR3 bases are TGCGCCAGCAGCTTGGCCACAGGGGCCCACGGGGAGCTGTTTTTT. J is TRBJ2-2 and V is TRBV5-1, with 7 bases that match TRBD1. The J segment lost 7 bases and the V segment lost 0 bases, leaving 6 bases of the junction unmatched. CDR3 length: 15 residues. CDR1 SGHRS and CDR2 YFSETQ come from the germline V gene.

The V gene is TRBV19, the J gene TRBJ2-3; D possibly corresponds to TRBD1 (5 bases). The CDR3 sequence is 13 residues long. The V end was cut by 4 bases, the J end by 5 bases, with 10 bases between. Germline CDR1 LNHDA, CDR2 SQIVND (reference sequence). CDR3 region: CASSKQGVDTQYF. CDR3 bases: TGTGCCAGTAGTAAGCAGGGTGTAGATACGCAGTATTTT.

The gene calls are TRBV4-1 and TRBJ2-3; the match to TRBD2 covers 13 bases. Unmatched junction bases numbered 15, after V lost 2 bases and J lost 4 bases. Germline assignment: CDR1 MGHRA and CDR2 YSYEKL. This CDR3 has 20 amino acids. CDR3 residues: CASSQTSGRAPKALADTQYF. CDR3 DNA: TGCGCCAGCAGCCAAACTAGCGGGAGGGCTCCTAAAGCGTTAGCAGATACGCAGTATTTT.

This sequence joins TRBV5-4 and TRBJ1-3; D uncertain. The CDR3 length is 15 residues. V shed 0 bases and J shed 0 bases, with 7 bases lying between them. The germline V gene encodes CDR1 SGHNT and CDR2 YYREEE (reference sequence). The CDR3 sequence: CASSLALSSGNTIYF. Written as DNA, the CDR3 is TGTGCCAGCAGCTTGGCTCTGAGCTCTGGAAACACCATATATTTT.

The rearrangement links TRBV5-1 to TRBJ1-1; D is unresolved. CDR3 length: 15 amino acids. Deletions cut 0 bases from V and 0 bases from J, with 9 bases between. Looked up from germline, CDR1 is SGHRS and CDR2 is YFSETQ. The CDR3 region is CASSLVPSLNTEAFF. The CDR3 coding sequence is TGCGCCAGCAGCTTGGTGCCCAGTTTGAACACTGAAGCTTTCTTT.

The rearrangement uses TRBV19 and TRBJ1-2; D is unresolved. The CDR3 totals 15 residues. V dropped 4 bases and J dropped 6 bases, with 18 bases sitting between them. CDR1 is LNHDA and CDR2 is SQIVND in the germline V gene (reference sequence). The CDR3 region is CASSTPSLLWDGYTF. The CDR3 DNA sequence: TGTGCCAGTAGTACCCCGAGCCTCTTGTGGGATGGCTACACCTTC.

This chain links TRBV5-1 with TRBJ2-1; 11 bases are shared with TRBD2. The germline gives CDR1 SGHRS, CDR2 YFSETQ. The V and J ends lost 2 bases and 2 bases, in that order; junction bases with no gene match: 0. CDR3 size: 15 residues. DNA for the CDR3: TGCGCCAGCAGCTTTAGCGGGAGGGCCTACAATGAGCAGTTCTTC. Translated: CASSFSGRAYNEQFF.

This sequence joins TRBV9 and TRBJ2-5; 7 nucleotides agree with TRBD2. This CDR3 region has 16 residues. Looked up from germline, CDR1 is SGDLS and CDR2 is YYNGEE. V gave up 1 base and J gave up 0 bases; unmatched junction bases: 6. DNA of the CDR3: TGTGCCAGCAGCGTAAGTCCTAGCGGAAACCAAGAGACCCAGTACTTC. Translated: CASSVSPSGNQETQYF.

This chain links TRBV11-2 with TRBJ1-1; D is uncertain. Germline CDR1 and CDR2: SGHAT and FQNNGV. Deletions cut 1 base from V and 4 bases from J, with 7 bases between. The CDR3 covers 13 residues. The CDR3 loop reads CASSLVGGTEAFF. The CDR3 nucleotides read TGTGCCAGCAGCTTAGTGGGAGGCACTGAAGCTTTCTTT.

This chain joins TRBV19 and TRBJ1-5; perhaps TRBD1 as D (5 bases). Trimming took off 3 bases at V and 4 bases at J, with 16 bases between the two ends. The CDR3 contains 16 residues. The germline gives CDR1 LNHDA, CDR2 SQIVND (reference sequence). CDR3 coding DNA: TGTGCCAGTAGTATTTCTTCTGAGGGGATTAATCAGCCCCAGCATTTT. Translated, it gives CASSISSEGINQPQHF.

This chain uses TRBV2 with TRBJ2-7; D is possibly TRBD1 (5 bases). In germline, CDR1 is SNHLY, CDR2 FYNNEI. The CDR3 contains 11 residues. V dropped 8 bases and J dropped 5 bases, with 10 bases sitting between them. The CDR3 reads CASGAADEQYF. The CDR3 coding sequence is TGTGCCAGCGGGGCAGCCGACGAGCAGTACTTC.

The chain couples TRBV30 to TRBJ2-6; 10 bases agree with TRBD1. The CDR3 contains 14 residues. CDR1 and CDR2 (germline): GTSNPN, SVGIG (reference sequence). With 5 bases clipped from V and 2 bases from J, the junction kept 0 bases outside the gene matches. DNA for the CDR3: TGTGCCTGGGGGACAGGGGCTGGGGCCAACGTCCTGACTTTC. Its translation is CAWGTGAGANVLTF.

The rearrangement uses TRBV20-1 and TRBJ1-3; no clear D gene. The CDR3 runs 11 residues. V lost 3 bases to trimming and J lost 5 bases, with 5 bases between them. Germline V lookup: CDR1 DFQATT, CDR2 SNEGSKA (reference sequence). In DNA, the CDR3 is TGCAGTGCTAGGACGAGAAACACCATATATTTT. Protein: CSARTRNTIYF.

The rearrangement links TRBV10-1 to TRBJ1-1; D is ambiguous. V gave up 4 bases and J gave up 1 base, with 7 bases separating them. This CDR3 contains 13 residues. Germline V gene lookup returns CDR1 WNHNN and CDR2 SYGVQD (reference sequence). The CDR3, as DNA: TGCGCCAGCAGTGGTGGGCCGAACACTGAAGCTTTCTTT. It specifies CASSGGPNTEAFF.

In its sample, this clone was seen once. This chain connects TRBV29-1 to TRBJ2-3; 10 bases align to TRBD2. The CDR3 loop spans 14 amino acids. Germline CDR1 is SQVTM and CDR2 is ANQGSEA. After removal of 0 bases from V and 8 bases from J, the junction contained 5 bases not matched to a gene. The CDR3 here is CSVEELAGVGTQYF. For the CDR3, the DNA is TGCAGCGTTGAAGAGCTAGCGGGAGTGGGTACGCAGTATTTT.

The chain joins TRBV2 to TRBJ2-1, with unresolved D. The germline V gene has CDR1 SNHLY and CDR2 FYNNEI. V was shortened by 3 bases and J by 0 bases, with 6 bases between the two germline ends. The CDR3 runs 14 residues. CDR3 bases: TGTGCCAGCAGTGACCGGAGCTCCTACAATGAGCAGTTCTTC. It translates to CASSDRSSYNEQFF.

Here the CDR3 DNA reads TGTGCCAGCAGCTTAGGGACTAGCGACTATTTT. Translated, it gives CASSLGTSDYF. This rearrangement joins TRBV7-9 to TRBJ2-3, with TRBD2 matching over 9 bases. Germline trimming cut 1 base from V and 15 bases from J; bases unmatched to any gene: 2. The CDR3 runs 11 residues. Germline V gives CDR1 SEHNR, CDR2 FQNEAQ (reference sequence).

The rearrangement joins TRBV19 to TRBJ1-1; D is unclear. The germline V gene has CDR1 LNHDA and CDR2 SQIVND (reference sequence). The V and J ends lost 3 bases and 0 bases respectively, with 8 bases between them. The CDR3 totals 14 residues. The CDR3 DNA follows: TGTGCCAGTAGTATTGCGTCCGTGAACACTGAAGCTTTCTTT. Protein: CASSIASVNTEAFF.

This clone was counted a single time. The gene calls are TRBV7-8 and TRBJ1-1; D gene ambiguous. CDR1 and CDR2 (germline): SGHVS, FQNEAQ. The V and J ends lost 1 base and 0 bases respectively, with 18 bases between them. The length of the CDR3 is 18 residues. The CDR3: CASSLVYRLDRMNTEAFF. CDR3 bases: TGTGCCAGCAGCTTAGTTTATCGTCTAGACCGCATGAACACTGAAGCTTTCTTT. Complete variable domain (other parts from reference TRBV7-8 and TRBJ1-1): GAGVSQSPRYKVAKRGQDVALRCDPISGHVSLFWYQQALGQGPEFLTYFQNEAQLDKSGLPSDRFFAERPEGSVSTLKIQRTQQEDSAVYLCASSLVYRLDRMNTEAFFGQGTRLTVV.

The chain is built from TRBV4-1 and TRBJ2-2, with D uncertain. The V gene lost 4 bases and the J gene lost 6 bases, with 9 bases spanning the gap. This CDR3 has 13 amino acids. The germline CDR1 and CDR2 sequences are MGHRA and YSYEKL. In nucleotides, the CDR3 is TGCGCCAGCAGCCCCCTTCAGGCCGGGGAGCTGTTTTTT. Its protein product is CASSPLQAGELFF.

The CDR3 DNA is TGTGCCAGCAGTGGCCGGAGGGATCGCACAGATACGCAGTATTTT. Translated, it gives CASSGRRDRTDTQYF. The gene calls are TRBV6-6 and TRBJ2-3, with a weak D call TRBD2 (6 bases). Germline-derived CDR1 and CDR2 are MNHNY and SVGAGI (reference sequence). The CDR3 runs 15 residues. V was pared by 5 bases and J by 1 base, with 13 bases between.

The chain combines TRBV19 with TRBJ2-2, with D perhaps TRBD1 (5 bases). CDR1 and CDR2 (germline): LNHDA, SQIVND (reference sequence). Trimming stripped 5 bases from V and 4 bases from J, with 11 bases between. The CDR3 runs 14 residues. The CDR3 DNA follows: TGTGCCAGTAGTCAAGGGGCTGGCACCGGGGAGCTGTTTTTT. It is translated as CASSQGAGTGELFF.

The rearrangement joins TRBV10-2 to TRBJ2-5; TRBD1 might be the D (5 bases). The CDR3 length is 12 residues. Germline V gene data show CDR1 as WSHSY and CDR2 as SAAADI. Trimming pared 0 bases from V and 7 bases from J, leaving 6 bases between. CDR3 nucleotide sequence: TGCGCCAGCAGTGAGTCAGGGGTGACCCAGTACTTC. Translated, it gives CASSESGVTQYF.

The V call is TRBV7-2, the J call TRBJ2-5; 8 bases match TRBD2. V shed 1 base, J shed 7 bases, and the junction held 20 bases outside the gene matches. There are 19 residues in the CDR3. Germline V gene sequence: CDR1 SGHTA, CDR2 FQGNSA. CDR3 region: CASSLVPESGGGQPRTQYF. The CDR3 DNA sequence: TGTGCCAGCAGCTTAGTTCCCGAGTCAGGCGGGGGGCAGCCCCGGACCCAGTACTTC.

This clone is a singleton in its sample. The chain joins TRBV18 to TRBJ2-3, with D unclear. Germline V lookup: CDR1 KGHSH, CDR2 LQKENI. The CDR3 runs to 15 residues. Trimming pared 3 bases from V and 4 bases from J, leaving 14 bases between. CDR3 sequence reads: CASSPPRLVADTQYF. The CDR3 DNA reads as TGTGCCAGCTCACCTCCACGGCTGGTTGCAGATACGCAGTATTTT. The complete variable domain, with remaining parts taken from reference TRBV18 and TRBJ2-3, reads NAGVMQNPRHLVRRRGQEARLRCSPMKGHSHVYWYRQLPEEGLKFMVYLQKENIIDESGMPKERFSAEFPKEGPSILRIQQVVRGDSAAYFCASSPPRLVADTQYFGPGTRLTVL.

The rearrangement links TRBV21-1 to TRBJ1-2; the table's D gene call, TRBD1, was not cross checked with the DNA. TRBV21-1 is an annotated pseudogene. The CDR3 has 11 amino acids. This CDR3 is CASSSQVSCTF. The DNA of the CDR3 is TGTGCCAGCAGCTCCCAGGTTTCGTGCACCTTC.